A selection of T cell receptor beta chains follows, all from one sample in a study of long-term antiretroviral therapy in people with HIV. Only in-frame clones appear in the TCRdb table, and some are missing; sequencing was by immunoSEQ multiplex PCR. The sample has 15,000 to 20,000 clones, around 85% seen once. This specimen was unsorted PBMCs, taken 0.9 years after starting antiretroviral therapy. These receptor sequences come from a man aged 18 to 30 with HIV. Both conserved end residues are part of each CDR3.

v_call: TRBV10-3
cdr3_aa: CAISESKGRAEAFF

v_call: TRBV2
cdr3_aa: CASSPGQGQPQHF

v_call: TRBV5-5
cdr3_aa: CASSLFTGNSPLHF

v_call: TRBV9
cdr3_aa: CASSVGVGAGNQPQHF

v_call: TRBV14
cdr3_aa: CASSLFSVMNTEAFF

v_call: TRBV4-1
cdr3_aa: CASSQDGGGTEAFF

v_call: TRBV7-9
cdr3_aa: CASSWGETDTQYF

v_call: TRBV9
cdr3_aa: CASSVEGGTGISTF

v_call: TRBV5-1
cdr3_aa: CASSLRQNYRDNEQFF

v_call: TRBV9
cdr3_aa: CASTQIATGGGDGYTF

v_call: TRBV19
cdr3_aa: CASRWSGIPYGYTF

v_call: TRBV10-3
cdr3_aa: CAISESREKLFF

v_call: TRBV19
cdr3_aa: CASSIEGSYNEQFF

v_call: TRBV6-4
cdr3_aa: CASSHEAAPQETQYF

v_call: TRBV27
cdr3_aa: CASSLSFPDRASYEQYF

v_call: TRBV7-9
cdr3_aa: CASSLELGSGGNTIYF

v_call: TRBV29-1
cdr3_aa: CSVVTSGGETQYF

v_call: TRBV4-1
cdr3_aa: CASSQDGWGNTEAFF

v_call: TRBV11-2
cdr3_aa: CASSFIAGASGETQYF

v_call: TRBV11-1
cdr3_aa: CASSLHGGQIYEQYF